The 8 T cell receptor beta chains reported below all come from one sample, sequenced in a study of blood T cell repertoires in COVID-19. The table came from immunoSEQ multiplex PCR; TCRdb's copy has only in-frame clones and leaves some out. This table has around 160,000 clones, roughly 93% appearing once. Specimen: peripheral blood. These receptors all stem from a man aged 18 to 35 with acute or convalescent COVID-19.

The chain couples TRBV6-6 to TRBJ2-7; 10 nucleotides match TRBD1. This CDR3 has 14 amino acids. J was trimmed by 1 base and V by 7 bases; bases with no gene match: 4. The germline V gene encodes CDR1 MNHNY and CDR2 SVGAGI (reference sequence). The CDR3 protein is CASKAGQGSYEQYF. CDR3 in DNA: TGTGCCAGCAAAGCGGGACAGGGGTCCTACGAGCAGTACTTC.

The chain joins TRBV5-1 to TRBJ2-5; a possible D gene is TRBD2 (5 bases). The CDR3 extends over 15 amino acids. V dropped 1 base and J dropped 4 bases, with 14 bases sitting between them. The V gene's germline CDR1 is SGHRS and CDR2 YFSETQ. The CDR3 loop reads CASSLRSAAGETQYF. The CDR3 DNA reads TGCGCCAGCAGCTTGAGGAGCGCCGCGGGAGAGACCCAGTACTTC.

The chain combines TRBV7-2 with TRBJ2-4, with 7 nucleotides matching TRBD2. Germline assignment: CDR1 SGHTA and CDR2 FQGNSA. Losses at the gene ends were 4 bases for V and 2 bases for J; bases not matched to a gene: 14. The CDR3 loop spans 18 amino acids. As DNA, the CDR3 is TGTGCCAGCAGCTCCCGAAACGAGGGAGGGCCTTCCAAAAACATTCAGTACTTC. This gives the protein CASSSRNEGGPSKNIQYF.

V usage is TRBV9 and J usage is TRBJ1-6; a possible D gene is TRBD1 (5 bases). Germline CDR1 and CDR2: SGDLS and YYNGEE. The CDR3 runs to 15 residues. Trimming took off 4 bases at V and 5 bases at J, with 13 bases between the two ends. DNA for the CDR3: TGTGCCAGCAGCCCGATCACAGGTGATAATTCACCCCTCCACTTT. Residues: CASSPITGDNSPLHF.

This clone has only a few counts. This chain connects TRBV27 to TRBJ2-7; 7 nucleotides line up with TRBD2. The V and J ends lost 5 bases and 3 bases, in that order; junction bases with no gene match: 10. The CDR3 covers 15 residues. CDR1 is MNHEY and CDR2 is SMNVEV in the germline V gene (reference sequence). The CDR3 here is CASSTLGGISYEQYF. CDR3 coding DNA: TGTGCCAGCAGTACCCTGGGGGGGATAAGCTACGAGCAGTACTTC.

The CDR3 loop reads CASSPTGSTYGYTF. The CDR3 DNA is TGTGCCAGCAGTCCGACAGGGTCTACCTATGGCTACACCTTC. The chain is built from TRBV2 and TRBJ1-2, with 7 bases lining up with TRBD1. The V segment lost 5 bases and the J segment 4 bases; nucleotides outside the gene matches: 7. Germline CDR1 and CDR2: SNHLY and FYNNEI. This CDR3 region has 14 residues.

The CDR3 here is CASSEENAALFF. CDR3 nucleotide sequence: TGTGCCAGCAGTGAGGAGAACGCAGCCCTGTTCTTC. The chain combines TRBV2 with TRBJ2-1; no definite D call. V was trimmed by 3 bases and J by 15 bases, leaving 15 bases between them. The CDR3 has 12 residues. Germline V gene sequence: CDR1 SNHLY, CDR2 FYNNEI.

The V gene is TRBV4-1, the J gene TRBJ1-1, with TRBD1 matching 11 bases. This CDR3 region has 14 residues. From germline, CDR1 is MGHRA and CDR2 YSYEKL. The trim removed 0 bases at V and 11 bases at J, leaving 5 bases unmatched. Here the CDR3 reads CASSQEGTGGGAFF. As DNA, the CDR3 is TGCGCCAGCAGCCAAGAAGGGACAGGGGGTGGGGCTTTCTTT.